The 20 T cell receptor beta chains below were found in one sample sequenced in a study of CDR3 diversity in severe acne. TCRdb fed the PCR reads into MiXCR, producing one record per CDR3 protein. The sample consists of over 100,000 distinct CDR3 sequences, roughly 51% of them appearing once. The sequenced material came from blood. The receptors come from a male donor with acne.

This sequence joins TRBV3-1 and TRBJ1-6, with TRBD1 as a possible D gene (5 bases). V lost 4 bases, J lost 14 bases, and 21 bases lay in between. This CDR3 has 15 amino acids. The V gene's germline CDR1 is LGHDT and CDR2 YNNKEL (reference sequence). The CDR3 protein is CASSLGTLEGTALHF. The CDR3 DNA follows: TGTGCCAGCAGCCTCGGGACGCTGGAGGGAACGGCCCTCCACTTT.

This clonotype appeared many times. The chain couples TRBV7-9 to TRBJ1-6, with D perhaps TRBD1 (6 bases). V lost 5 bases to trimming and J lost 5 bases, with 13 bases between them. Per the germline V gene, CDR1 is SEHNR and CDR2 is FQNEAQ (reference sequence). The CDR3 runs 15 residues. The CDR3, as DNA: TGTGCCAGCAGCGGGGGGACAATCCATAATTCACCCCTCCACTTT. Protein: CASSGGTIHNSPLHF. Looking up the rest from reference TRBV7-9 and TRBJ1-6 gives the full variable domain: DTGVSQNPRHKITKRGQNVTFRCDPISEHNRLYWYRQTLGQGPEFLTYFQNEAQLEKSRLLSDRFSAERPKGSFSTLEIQRTEQGDSAMYLCASSGGTIHNSPLHFGNGTRLTVT.

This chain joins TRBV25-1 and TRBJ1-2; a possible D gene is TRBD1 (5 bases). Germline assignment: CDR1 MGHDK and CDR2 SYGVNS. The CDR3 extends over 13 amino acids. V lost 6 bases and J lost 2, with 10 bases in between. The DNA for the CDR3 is TGTGCCAGCAGACCGGGACCAAACTATGGCTACACCTTC. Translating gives CASRPGPNYGYTF.

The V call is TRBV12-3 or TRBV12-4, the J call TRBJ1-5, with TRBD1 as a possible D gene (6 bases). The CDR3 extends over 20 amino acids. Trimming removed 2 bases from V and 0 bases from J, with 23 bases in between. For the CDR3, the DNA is TGTGCCAGCAGTTTAAGTTCGTTGTTGGCGAGGGGACATAGCAATCAGCCCCAGCATTTT. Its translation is CASSLSSLLARGHSNQPQHF.

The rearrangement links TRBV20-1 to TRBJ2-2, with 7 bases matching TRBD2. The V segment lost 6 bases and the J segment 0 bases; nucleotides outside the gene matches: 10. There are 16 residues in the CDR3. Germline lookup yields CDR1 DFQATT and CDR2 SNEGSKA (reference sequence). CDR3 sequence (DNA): TGCAGTGCCAGCAGTTACGGACTAGCGAACACCGGGGAGCTGTTTTTT. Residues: CSASSYGLANTGELFF.

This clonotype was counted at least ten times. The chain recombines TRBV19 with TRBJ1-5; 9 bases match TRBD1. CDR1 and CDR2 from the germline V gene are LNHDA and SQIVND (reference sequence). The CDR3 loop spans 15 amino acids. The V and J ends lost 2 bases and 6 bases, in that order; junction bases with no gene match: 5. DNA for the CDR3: TGTGCCAGTAGTATATTACAGGGGGCAGGTCAGCCCCAGCATTTT. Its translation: CASSILQGAGQPQHF.

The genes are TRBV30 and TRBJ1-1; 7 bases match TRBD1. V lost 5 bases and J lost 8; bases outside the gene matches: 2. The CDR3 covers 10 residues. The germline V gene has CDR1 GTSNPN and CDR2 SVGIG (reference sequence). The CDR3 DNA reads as TGTGCCTGGGGGGGACAGGAAGCTTTCTTT. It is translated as CAWGGQEAFF.

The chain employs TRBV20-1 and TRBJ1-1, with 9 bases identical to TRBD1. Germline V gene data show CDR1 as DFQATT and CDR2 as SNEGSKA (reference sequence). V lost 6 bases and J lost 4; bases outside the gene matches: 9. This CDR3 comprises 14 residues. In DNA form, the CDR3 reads TGCAGTGCGAATCCCGGGACAGGGAGCACTGAAGCTTTCTTT. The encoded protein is CSANPGTGSTEAFF.

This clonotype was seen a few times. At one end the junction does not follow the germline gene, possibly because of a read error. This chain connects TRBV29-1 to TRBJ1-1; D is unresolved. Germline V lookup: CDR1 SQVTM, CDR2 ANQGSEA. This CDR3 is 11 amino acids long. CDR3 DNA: TGCAGCGTCGGACTGTACACTGAGGCTTTCTTT. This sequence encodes CSVGLYTEAFF.

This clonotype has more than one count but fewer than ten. CDR3 coding DNA: TGTGCCAGCCGGACAGCGGGCTTCAACACCATATATTTT. Its protein product is CASRTAGFNTIYF. The rearrangement links TRBV6-5 to TRBJ1-3, with D possibly TRBD1 on 6 matching bases. V lost 8 bases to trimming and J lost 7 bases, with 15 bases between them. The germline CDR1 and CDR2 sequences are MNHEY and SVGAGI. The CDR3 is made up of 13 amino acids.

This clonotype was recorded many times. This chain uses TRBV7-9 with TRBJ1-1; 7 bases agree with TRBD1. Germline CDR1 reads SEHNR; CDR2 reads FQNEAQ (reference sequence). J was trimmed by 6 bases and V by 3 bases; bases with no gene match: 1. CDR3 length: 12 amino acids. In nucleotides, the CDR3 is TGTGCCAGCAGCTTTCAGGGGGCTGAAGCTTTCTTT. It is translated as CASSFQGAEAFF.

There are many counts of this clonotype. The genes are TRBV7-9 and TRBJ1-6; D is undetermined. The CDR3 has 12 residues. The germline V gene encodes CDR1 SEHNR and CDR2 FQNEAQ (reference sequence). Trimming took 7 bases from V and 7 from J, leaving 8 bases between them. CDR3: CASTSQNSPLHF. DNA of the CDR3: TGTGCCAGCACCTCCCAGAATTCACCCCTCCACTTT.

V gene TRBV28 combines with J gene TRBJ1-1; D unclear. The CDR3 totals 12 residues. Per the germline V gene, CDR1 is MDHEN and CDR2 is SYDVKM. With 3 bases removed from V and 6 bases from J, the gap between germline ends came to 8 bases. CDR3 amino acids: CASSFSWAEAFF. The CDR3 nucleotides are TGTGCCAGCAGTTTTAGTTGGGCTGAAGCTTTCTTT. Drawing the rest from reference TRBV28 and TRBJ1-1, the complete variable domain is DVKVTQSSRYLVKRTGEKVFLECVQDMDHENMFWYRQDPGLGLRLIYFSYDVKMKEKGDIPEGYSVSREKKERFSLILESASTNQTSMYLCASSFSWAEAFFGQGTRLTVV.

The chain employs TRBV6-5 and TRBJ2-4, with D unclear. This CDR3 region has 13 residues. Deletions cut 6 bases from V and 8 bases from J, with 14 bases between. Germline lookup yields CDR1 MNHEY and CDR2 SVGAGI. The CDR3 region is CASSPWTSDIQYF. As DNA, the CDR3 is TGTGCCAGCAGCCCATGGACCTCAGACATTCAGTACTTC.

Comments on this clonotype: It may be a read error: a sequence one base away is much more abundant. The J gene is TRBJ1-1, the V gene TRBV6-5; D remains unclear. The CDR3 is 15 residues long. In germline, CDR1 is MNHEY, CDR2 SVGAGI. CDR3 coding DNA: TGTGCCAGCAGTTACTCGGGTAACCTGAACACTGAAGCTCTCTTT. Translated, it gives CASSYSGNLNTEALF.

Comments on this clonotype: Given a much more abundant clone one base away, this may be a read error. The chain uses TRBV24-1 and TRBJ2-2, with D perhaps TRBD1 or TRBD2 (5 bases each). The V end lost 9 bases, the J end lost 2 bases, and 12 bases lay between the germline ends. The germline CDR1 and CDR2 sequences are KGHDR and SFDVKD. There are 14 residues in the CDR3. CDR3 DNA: TGTGCCACCCGAAGGGGAGTTAACACCGGGGAGCTGTTTTTT. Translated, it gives CATRRGVNTGELFF.

The CDR3 DNA reads TGCAGTGCCAGAACTAGCGGGAGGGGCGTATACAAGCAGTACTTC. This encodes CSARTSGRGVYKQYF. This chain uses TRBV20-1 with TRBJ2-7; the match to TRBD2 covers 13 bases. The germline V gene encodes CDR1 DFQATT and CDR2 SNEGSKA (reference sequence). J was trimmed by 8 bases and V by 6 bases; bases with no gene match: 13. This CDR3 is built from 15 residues.

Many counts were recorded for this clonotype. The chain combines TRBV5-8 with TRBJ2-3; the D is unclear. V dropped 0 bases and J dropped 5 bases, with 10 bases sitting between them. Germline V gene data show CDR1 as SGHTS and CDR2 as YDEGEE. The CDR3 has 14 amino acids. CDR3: CASSLGVWGDTQYF. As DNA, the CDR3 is TGTGCCAGCAGCTTGGGAGTGTGGGGAGATACGCAGTATTTT. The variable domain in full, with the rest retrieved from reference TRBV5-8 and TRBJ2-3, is EAGVTQSPTHLIKTRGQQATLRCSPISGHTSVYWYQQALGLGLQFLLWYDEGEERNRGNFPPRFSGRQFPNYSSELNVNALELEDSALYLCASSLGVWGDTQYFGPGTRLTVL.

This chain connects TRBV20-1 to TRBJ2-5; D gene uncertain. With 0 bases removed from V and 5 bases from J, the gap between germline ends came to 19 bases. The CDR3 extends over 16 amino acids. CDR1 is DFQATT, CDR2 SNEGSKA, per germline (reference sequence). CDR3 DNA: TGCAGTGCTAGAGACTTGAGGCTAGACACGGCTGAGACCCAGTACTTC. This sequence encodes CSARDLRLDTAETQYF.

The CDR3 bases are TGTGCCAGCAGTTTTTGGGCGCTGACTGGGGCCAACGTCCTGACTTTC. It codes for CASSFWALTGANVLTF. V gene TRBV2 combines with J gene TRBJ2-6; no reliable D call. This CDR3 is built from 16 residues. The V end lost 5 bases, the J end lost 2 bases, and 13 bases lay between the germline ends. Germline CDR1 is SNHLY and CDR2 is FYNNEI.